These 30 T cell receptor beta chains were sequenced from one sample in a study of T cell repertoires in cytomegalovirus infection. TCRdb reprocessed the reads via MiXCR and lists one record per CDR3 protein. Of approximately 250,000 distinct CDR3 sequences in the sample, 9.1% were seen once. The sample consisted of PBMCs. The source of these receptors is a human donor in good health (CMV status not recorded). Some clones in this sample may be carry-over from other donors' samples.

This clonotype was seen more than once but under ten times. The rearrangement uses TRBV7-2 and TRBJ2-7; a weak D match, TRBD1 (5 bases). Per the germline V gene, CDR1 is SGHTA and CDR2 is FQGNSA. The length of the CDR3 is 14 residues. V was pared by 5 bases and J by 3 bases, with 14 bases between. CDR3 protein: CASSPPGQNYEQYF. The CDR3 DNA reads TGTGCCAGCAGCCCTCCCGGACAAAACTACGAGCAGTACTTC.

J is TRBJ2-7 and V is TRBV20-1, with D perhaps matching TRBD2 (6 bases). The V gene's germline CDR1 is DFQATT and CDR2 SNEGSKA (reference sequence). V was cut by 0 bases and J by 6 bases, with 12 bases left in between. The CDR3 is 13 residues long. CDR3 in DNA: TGCAGTGCTAGAGATAAGTTGGGGGGCGAGCAGTACTTC. Encoded protein: CSARDKLGGEQYF.

The V gene is TRBV30, the J gene TRBJ2-1; D could derive from TRBD1 or TRBD2 (5 bases each). Germline V gene data show CDR1 as GTSNPN and CDR2 as SVGIG (reference sequence). V lost 0 bases to trimming and J lost 5 bases, with 20 bases between them. The CDR3 is 17 amino acids. The CDR3 DNA follows: TGTGCCTGGAGTGTATTAAGGTCGGGGACCGTCAACAATGAGCAGTTCTTC. It encodes CAWSVLRSGTVNNEQFF.

This clonotype was seen at least ten times. The gene calls are TRBV12-3 or TRBV12-4 and TRBJ2-1; 7 bases are a match to TRBD1. The V gene end was trimmed by 6 bases and the J gene end by 0 bases; junction bases not matched to a gene: 5. The CDR3 is 15 amino acids. The CDR3 DNA reads TGTGCCAGCAGCTTCAGGGGGAGCTCCTACAATGAGCAGTTCTTC. Translation: CASSFRGSSYNEQFF.

This clonotype showed up many times. CDR3 nucleotide sequence: TGTGCCAGCAGTTCGACAGGGACTCAGCCCCAGCATTTT. Translation gives CASSSTGTQPQHF. The chain uses TRBV6-2 or TRBV6-3 and TRBJ1-5, with 7 bases matching TRBD1. J was trimmed by 6 bases and V by 4 bases; bases with no gene match: 3. The CDR3 has 13 amino acids. Looked up from germline, CDR1 is MNHEY and CDR2 is SVGEGT.

This clonotype was recorded many times. The genes are TRBV5-4 and TRBJ2-1, with 15 bases identical to TRBD2. V shed 6 bases and J 8 bases; nucleotides not matched to a gene: 6. The germline CDR1 and CDR2 sequences are SGHNT and YYREEE (reference sequence). The CDR3 totals 15 residues. CDR3 bases: TGTGCCAGCACCCTGGGACTAGCGGGAGGCGATGAGCAGTTCTTC. The encoded protein is CASTLGLAGGDEQFF.

This clonotype was recorded many times. The rearrangement joins TRBV7-2 to TRBJ2-5; D might be TRBD2 (8 bases). Germline assignment: CDR1 SGHTA and CDR2 FQGNSA. With 1 base removed from V and 9 bases from J, the gap between germline ends came to 21 bases. The CDR3 is 16 amino acids. DNA for the CDR3: TGTGCCAGCAGCTTAGGTGCCAGCGGGGGCCAGGGGGCCCAGTACTTC. It specifies CASSLGASGGQGAQYF.

The rearrangement links TRBV4-1 to TRBJ2-7; the D gene is possibly TRBD1 (5 bases). V was pared by 0 bases and J by 8 bases, with 14 bases between. Germline V gives CDR1 MGHRA, CDR2 YSYEKL. The CDR3 covers 14 residues. The CDR3 here is CASSQDQGDTKQYF. The CDR3 nucleotides are TGCGCCAGCAGCCAAGATCAGGGCGACACCAAGCAGTACTTC.

This clonotype came up many times. The V call is TRBV11-3, the J call TRBJ2-5; D assignment may be TRBD1 or TRBD2 (5 bases each). Germline lookup yields CDR1 SGHNT and CDR2 YENEEA. The V gene lost 1 base and the J gene lost 2 bases, with 11 bases spanning the gap. This CDR3 has 15 amino acids. The CDR3 protein is CASSLVTGAQETQYF. The DNA of the CDR3 is TGTGCCAGCAGCTTAGTGACCGGGGCTCAAGAGACCCAGTACTTC. The whole variable domain, filled in from reference TRBV11-3 and TRBJ2-5, reads EAGVVQSPRYKIIEKKQPVAFWCNPISGHNTLYWYLQNLGQGPELLIRYENEEAVDDSQLPKDRFSAERLKGVDSTLKIQPAELGDSAVYLCASSLVTGAQETQYFGPGTRLLVL.

The sample holds many counts of this clonotype. The chain employs TRBV6-1 and TRBJ2-1; D not certain. Trimming shortened V by 7 bases and J by 6 bases, and 16 bases separated the two germline ends. The CDR3 is 14 amino acids. Germline CDR1 reads MNHNS; CDR2 reads SASEGT. CDR3: CASTLRASGNEQFF. The CDR3 DNA follows: TGTGCCAGCACTCTTAGGGCATCGGGCAATGAGCAGTTCTTC.

This clonotype was counted many times. The chain links TRBV7-2 to TRBJ2-7, with 9 nucleotides matching TRBD2. CDR1 is SGHTA, CDR2 FQGNSA, per germline. J gave up 2 bases and V 2 bases, and 7 bases lay outside the gene matches. The length of the CDR3 is 16 residues. The CDR3 loop is CASSLTRAGGTYEQYF. The CDR3 nucleotides are TGTGCCAGCAGCTTAACTCGAGCGGGAGGCACCTACGAGCAGTACTTC.

This clonotype turned up a few times. This chain joins TRBV7-9 and TRBJ2-5; 8 bases are a match to TRBD1. The CDR3 contains 15 residues. CDR1 is SEHNR, CDR2 FQNEAQ, per germline (reference sequence). Trimming took 1 base from V and 5 from J; bases not matched to a gene: 6. The CDR3: CASSLGAGGHETQYF. The CDR3 DNA is TGTGCCAGCAGCTTAGGGGCAGGGGGCCATGAGACCCAGTACTTC.

J is TRBJ1-4 and V is TRBV5-1; tentatively, D is TRBD1 (5 bases). Trimming took off 8 bases at V and 8 bases at J, with 22 bases between the two ends. CDR3 length equals 15 residues. Germline values: CDR1 SGHRS, CDR2 YFSETQ. CDR3 nucleotides: TGCGCCAGTAAGGAATTGGGAGGGGCAGAGGAAAAACTGTTTTTT. Its translation: CASKELGGAEEKLFF.

In this sample, this clonotype turned up many times. The chain links TRBV7-2 to TRBJ2-5; 11 positions agree with TRBD1. Trimming at V came to 5 bases and at J to 5 bases, leaving 10 bases not matched to a gene. CDR3 size: 16 residues. The germline gives CDR1 SGHTA, CDR2 FQGNSA. CDR3 sequence reads: CASSDNPGQGGETQYF. CDR3 bases: TGTGCCAGCAGCGACAACCCGGGACAGGGGGGGGAGACCCAGTACTTC. Together with reference TRBV7-2 and TRBJ2-5, the CDR3 gives the full variable domain: GAGVSQSPSNKVTEKGKDVELRCDPISGHTALYWYRQSLGQGLEFLIYFQGNSAPDKSGLPSDRFSAERTGGSVSTLTIQRTQQEDSAVYLCASSDNPGQGGETQYFGPGTRLLVL.

This clonotype turned up a few times. The V call is TRBV20-1, the J call TRBJ2-4, with D perhaps matching TRBD2 (7 bases). V was cut by 6 bases and J by 3 bases, with 12 bases left in between. The CDR3 is 13 residues long. Germline values: CDR1 DFQATT, CDR2 SNEGSKA (reference sequence). This chain's CDR3 is CSALRGGKNIQYF. The CDR3 coding sequence is TGCAGTGCCCTAAGGGGGGGCAAAAACATTCAGTACTTC.

The genes are TRBV6-2 or TRBV6-3 and TRBJ1-5, with a possible D match to TRBD1 (6 bases). Per the germline V gene, CDR1 is MNHEY and CDR2 is SVGEGT. The germline V and J ends were trimmed by 8 bases and 1 base, with 6 bases remaining between them. This CDR3 is built from 12 residues. The CDR3 region has the DNA TGTGCCAGCGGACAGAGCAATCAGCCCCAGCATTTT. This translates into CASGQSNQPQHF.

At least ten counts were recorded for this clonotype. The chain has TRBV4-2 and TRBJ1-1; possible D gene TRBD1, 5 bases. V lost 5 bases and J 4 bases, leaving 11 bases between the germline ends. Per germline, CDR1 LGHNA and CDR2 YNFKEQ. The CDR3 runs 13 residues. CDR3 sequence (DNA): TGTGCCAGCAGCAGGAGTGGGGGCACTGAAGCTTTCTTT. Translation: CASSRSGGTEAFF.

This clonotype was detected ten times or more. The V gene is TRBV28, the J gene TRBJ2-1; TRBD2 aligns across 13 bases. CDR1 MDHEN and CDR2 SYDVKM come from the germline V gene. V lost 6 bases, J lost 7 bases, and 6 bases stayed unmatched. The CDR3 covers 15 residues. The CDR3 DNA follows: TGTGCCAGCAGCTCACTAGCGGGGGGGAGGAATGAGCAGTTCTTC. It specifies CASSSLAGGRNEQFF. Combining the CDR3 with reference TRBV28 and TRBJ2-1 gives the whole variable domain DVKVTQSSRYLVKRTGEKVFLECVQDMDHENMFWYRQDPGLGLRLIYFSYDVKMKEKGDIPEGYSVSREKKERFSLILESASTNQTSMYLCASSSLAGGRNEQFFGPGTRLTVL.

This clonotype showed up many times. The chain uses TRBV7-2 and TRBJ2-3, with TRBD2 as a possible D gene (5 bases). The CDR3 has 15 amino acids. From germline, CDR1 is SGHTA and CDR2 FQGNSA. With 5 bases removed from V and 4 bases from J, the gap between germline ends came to 16 bases. CDR3 amino acids: CASSPRASGADTQYF. For the CDR3, the DNA is TGTGCCAGCAGCCCGCGCGCGAGCGGAGCAGATACGCAGTATTTT.

This clonotype was recorded many times. This sequence joins TRBV11-2 and TRBJ1-5, with 7 positions matching TRBD1. J was trimmed by 1 base and V by 4 bases; bases with no gene match: 16. Germline V lookup: CDR1 SGHAT, CDR2 FQNNGV. The length of the CDR3 is 19 residues. DNA for the CDR3: TGTGCCAGCAGCTCCCTCTTAACTGGGACAGTAGACAGCAATCAGCCCCAGCATTTT. As protein: CASSSLLTGTVDSNQPQHF.

This clonotype appeared a few times. V and J are TRBV5-1 and TRBJ2-5, with TRBD1 identical over 10 bases. From germline, CDR1 is SGHRS and CDR2 YFSETQ. This CDR3 has 15 residues. After removal of 6 bases from V and 2 bases from J, the junction contained 7 bases not matched to a gene. The CDR3 loop reads CASTPTGGRQETQYF. As DNA, the CDR3 is TGCGCCAGCACCCCGACAGGGGGCCGACAAGAGACCCAGTACTTC.

This clonotype was detected many times. The chain uses TRBV7-2 and TRBJ2-7, with D possibly TRBD2 on 5 matching bases. Per the germline V gene, CDR1 is SGHTA and CDR2 is FQGNSA. V was pared by 0 bases and J by 0 bases, with 15 bases between. This CDR3 spans 17 amino acids. The CDR3 sequence: CASSLAGSQRSSYEQYF. The CDR3 bases are TGTGCCAGCAGCTTAGCAGGTAGCCAGCGGAGCTCCTACGAGCAGTACTTC. The full variable domain, with the rest looked up from reference TRBV7-2 and TRBJ2-7, is GAGVSQSPSNKVTEKGKDVELRCDPISGHTALYWYRQSLGQGLEFLIYFQGNSAPDKSGLPSDRFSAERTGGSVSTLTIQRTQQEDSAVYLCASSLAGSQRSSYEQYFGPGTRLTVT.

This clonotype was observed at least ten times. This chain joins TRBV20-1 and TRBJ2-3, with D perhaps TRBD2 (6 bases). Germline V gene sequence: CDR1 DFQATT, CDR2 SNEGSKA (reference sequence). The CDR3 loop spans 15 amino acids. The V gene lost 1 base and the J gene lost 0 bases, with 11 bases spanning the gap. This chain's CDR3 is CSARAGGTSTDTQYF. The CDR3 DNA reads as TGCAGTGCTAGAGCTGGCGGGACTAGCACAGATACGCAGTATTTT.

This clonotype was counted many times. The gene calls are TRBV7-2 and TRBJ1-2; possibly TRBD1 for D (6 bases). Germline V gene lookup returns CDR1 SGHTA and CDR2 FQGNSA. V lost 3 bases and J 0 bases, leaving 8 bases between the germline ends. This CDR3 comprises 14 residues. The CDR3: CASSLDRANYGYTF. DNA for the CDR3: TGTGCCAGCAGCTTGGACAGAGCTAACTATGGCTACACCTTC.

This clonotype occurred a few times. The rearrangement uses TRBV29-1 and TRBJ2-5; 7 nucleotides align to TRBD1. CDR3 length: 13 residues. J was trimmed by 1 base and V by 7 bases; bases with no gene match: 6. Germline lookup yields CDR1 SQVTM and CDR2 ANQGSEA. CDR3 bases: TGCAGCGGGAGACAGGGTAGCCAAGAGACCCAGTACTTC. It is translated as CSGRQGSQETQYF.

This chain joins TRBV11-2 and TRBJ2-5; the D is unclear. This CDR3 is built from 15 residues. Germline V gives CDR1 SGHAT, CDR2 FQNNGV. Trimming cost V 1 base and J 1 base, with 10 bases left between them. The CDR3 sequence: CASSLVRGLQETQYF. CDR3 nucleotide sequence: TGTGCCAGCAGCTTAGTCCGAGGCCTCCAAGAGACCCAGTACTTC.

The table lists this clonotype with many counts. The V gene is TRBV7-2, the J gene TRBJ1-6; D is unresolved. V was cut by 3 bases and J by 7 bases, with 13 bases left in between. Germline V CDR1 and CDR2: SGHTA, FQGNSA. The CDR3 length is 15 residues. The CDR3 DNA is TGTGCCAGCAGCTTCCCCCGGGTCAACAATTCACCCCTCCACTTT. It translates to CASSFPRVNNSPLHF.

The table lists this clonotype with many counts. This chain uses TRBV7-2 with TRBJ2-1; D call uncertain. Trimming removed 1 base at V and 0 bases at J, with 7 bases between. The CDR3 runs 15 residues. Germline V CDR1 and CDR2: SGHTA, FQGNSA. This chain's CDR3 is CASSLDFSSYNEQFF. CDR3 bases: TGTGCCAGCAGCTTAGATTTCAGCTCCTACAATGAGCAGTTCTTC.

The chain links TRBV30 to TRBJ2-2; no firm D call. The CDR3 covers 16 residues. The V gene lost 0 bases and the J gene lost 3 bases, with 14 bases spanning the gap. Germline CDR1 and CDR2: GTSNPN and SVGIG (reference sequence). The DNA for the CDR3 is TGTGCCTGGAGTGTTGCCCACGGGTGGGACACCGGGGAGCTGTTTTTT. Residues: CAWSVAHGWDTGELFF. Variable domain in full (rest from reference TRBV30 and TRBJ2-2): SQTIHQWPATLVQPVGSPLSLECTVEGTSNPNLYWYRQAAGRGLQLLFYSVGIGQISSEVPQNLSASRPQDRQFILSSKKLLLSDSGFYLCAWSVAHGWDTGELFFGEGSRLTVL.

This clonotype has a handful of counts. The rearrangement joins TRBV12-3 or TRBV12-4 to TRBJ2-7; D uncertain. CDR3 length: 13 residues. Trimming cost V 6 bases and J 6 bases, with 15 bases left between them. The CDR3 sequence: CASSQDEDREQYF. The CDR3 coding sequence is TGTGCCAGCAGCCAAGACGAGGATCGCGAGCAGTACTTC.